Given below is one T cell receptor (beta chain) in context. Other DNA sequences from this sample encode an identical CDR3 as well. Profiling relied on immunoSEQ multiplex PCR, and the TCRdb table lists in-frame clones only, not all of them. The sample yields around 40,000 clones, 93% seen once. These data belong to a study of T cell changes during pregnancy in multiple sclerosis. The V gene lost 1 base and the J gene lost 3 bases, with 6 bases spanning the gap. Germline V gives CDR1 SQVTM, CDR2 ANQGSEA. The CDR3 spans 12 residues. This chain connects TRBV29-1 to TRBJ2-5, with no clear D. The sequences come from CD8+ T cells from peripheral blood mononuclear cells, collected in the third trimester of pregnancy. The origin of this receptor is a female donor with multiple sclerosis, enrolled in a pregnancy study. CDR3 DNA sequence: TGCAGCGTTGAAGTAGAGGAAGAGACCCAGTACTTC. It specifies CSVEVEEETQYF. Full variable domain (remainder filled in from reference TRBV29-1 and TRBJ2-5): SAVISQKPSRDICQRGTSLTIQCQVDSQVTMMFWYRQQPGQSLTLIATANQGSEATYESGFVIDKFPISRPNLTFSTLTVSNMSPEDSSIYLCSVEVEEETQYFGPGTRLLVL.